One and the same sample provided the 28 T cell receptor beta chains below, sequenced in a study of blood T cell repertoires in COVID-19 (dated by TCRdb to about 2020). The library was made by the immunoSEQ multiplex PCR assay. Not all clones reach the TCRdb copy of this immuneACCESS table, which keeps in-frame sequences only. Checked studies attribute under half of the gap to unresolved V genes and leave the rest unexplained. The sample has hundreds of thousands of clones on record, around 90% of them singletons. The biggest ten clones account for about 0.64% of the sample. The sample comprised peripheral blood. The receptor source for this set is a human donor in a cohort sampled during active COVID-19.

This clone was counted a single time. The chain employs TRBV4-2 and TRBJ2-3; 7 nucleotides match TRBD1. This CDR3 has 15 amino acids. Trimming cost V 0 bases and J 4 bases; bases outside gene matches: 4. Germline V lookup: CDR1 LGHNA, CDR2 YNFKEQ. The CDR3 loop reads CASSQEGRGSDTQYF. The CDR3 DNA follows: TGTGCCAGCAGCCAAGAAGGCAGGGGGTCAGATACGCAGTATTTT.

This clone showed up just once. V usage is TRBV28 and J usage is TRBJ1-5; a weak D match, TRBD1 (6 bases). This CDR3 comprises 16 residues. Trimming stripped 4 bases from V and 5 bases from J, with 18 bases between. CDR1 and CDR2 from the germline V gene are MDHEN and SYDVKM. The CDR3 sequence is CASSWGQRGAHQPQHF. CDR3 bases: TGTGCCAGCAGTTGGGGACAACGAGGGGCCCATCAGCCCCAGCATTTT.

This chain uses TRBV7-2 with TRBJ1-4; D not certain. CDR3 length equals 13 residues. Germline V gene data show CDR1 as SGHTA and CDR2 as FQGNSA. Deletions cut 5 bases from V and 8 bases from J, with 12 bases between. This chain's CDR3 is CASSPLVGEKLFF. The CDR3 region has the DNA TGTGCCAGCAGCCCCCTCGTTGGCGAAAAACTGTTTTTT.

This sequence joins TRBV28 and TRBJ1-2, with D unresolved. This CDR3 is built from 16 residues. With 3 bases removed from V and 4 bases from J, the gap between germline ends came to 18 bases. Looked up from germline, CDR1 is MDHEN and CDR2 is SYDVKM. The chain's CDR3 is CASSFLLRAWGYGYTF. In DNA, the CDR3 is TGTGCCAGCAGTTTCCTCTTGAGGGCGTGGGGCTATGGCTACACCTTC.

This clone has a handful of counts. The CDR3 protein is CATEAIRGEQFF. In DNA form, the CDR3 reads TGTGCCACCGAGGCCATACGGGGTGAGCAGTTCTTC. V gene TRBV6-5 combines with J gene TRBJ2-1; D perhaps matches TRBD2 (5 bases). Looked up from germline, CDR1 is MNHEY and CDR2 is SVGAGI. There are 12 residues in the CDR3. Between the trimmed V and J ends, which lost 10 bases and 9 bases, there was a span of 16 bases.

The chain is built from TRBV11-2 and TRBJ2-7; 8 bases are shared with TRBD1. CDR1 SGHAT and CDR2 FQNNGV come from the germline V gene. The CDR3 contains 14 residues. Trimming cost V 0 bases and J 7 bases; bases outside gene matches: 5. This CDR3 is CASSLDRTGGEQYF. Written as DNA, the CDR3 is TGTGCCAGCAGCTTAGACCGAACAGGGGGTGAGCAGTACTTC.

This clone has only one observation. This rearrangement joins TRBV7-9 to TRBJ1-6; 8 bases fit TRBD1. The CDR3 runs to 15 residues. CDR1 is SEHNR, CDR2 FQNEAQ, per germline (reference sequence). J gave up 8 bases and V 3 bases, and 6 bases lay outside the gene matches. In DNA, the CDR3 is TGTGCCAGCAGCTTTGGACAGGGAGATTATTCACCCCTCCACTTT. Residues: CASSFGQGDYSPLHF.

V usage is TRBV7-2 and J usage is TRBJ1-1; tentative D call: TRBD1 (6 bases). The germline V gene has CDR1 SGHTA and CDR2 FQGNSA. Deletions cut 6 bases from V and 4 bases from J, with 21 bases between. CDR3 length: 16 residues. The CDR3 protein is CASSSGVFGWVTEAFF. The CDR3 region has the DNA TGTGCCAGCAGTTCAGGGGTATTTGGGTGGGTCACTGAAGCTTTCTTT.

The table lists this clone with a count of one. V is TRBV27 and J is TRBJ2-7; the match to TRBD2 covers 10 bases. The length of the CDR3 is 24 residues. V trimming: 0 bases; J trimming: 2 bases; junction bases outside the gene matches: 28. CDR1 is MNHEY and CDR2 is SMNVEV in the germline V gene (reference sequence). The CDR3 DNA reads TGTGCCAGCAGTTTATCGGGGTTCGGAGCAGCTACTAGCGGGATGACAGGTACAACCTACGAGCAGTACTTC. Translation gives CASSLSGFGAATSGMTGTTYEQYF.

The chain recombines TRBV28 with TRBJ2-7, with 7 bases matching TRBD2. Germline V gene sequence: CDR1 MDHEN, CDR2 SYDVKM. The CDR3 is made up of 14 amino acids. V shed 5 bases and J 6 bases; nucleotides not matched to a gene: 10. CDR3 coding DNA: TGTGCCAGCAGTGGGGCCGTTAGGGAGGGCGAGCAGTACTTC. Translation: CASSGAVREGEQYF.

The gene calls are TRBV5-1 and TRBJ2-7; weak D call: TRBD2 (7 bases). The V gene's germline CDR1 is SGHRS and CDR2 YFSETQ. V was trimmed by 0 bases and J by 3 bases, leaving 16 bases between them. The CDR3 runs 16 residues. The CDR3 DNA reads TGCGCCAGCAGCTTGGCCGGAGGGGAGGGGGACTACGAGCAGTACTTC. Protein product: CASSLAGGEGDYEQYF.

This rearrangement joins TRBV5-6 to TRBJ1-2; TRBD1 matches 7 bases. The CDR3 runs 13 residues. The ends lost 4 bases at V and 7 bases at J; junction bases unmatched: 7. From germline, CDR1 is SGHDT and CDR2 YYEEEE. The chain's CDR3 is CASSPDRAGGYTF. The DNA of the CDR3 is TGTGCCAGCAGCCCTGACAGGGCGGGTGGCTACACCTTC.

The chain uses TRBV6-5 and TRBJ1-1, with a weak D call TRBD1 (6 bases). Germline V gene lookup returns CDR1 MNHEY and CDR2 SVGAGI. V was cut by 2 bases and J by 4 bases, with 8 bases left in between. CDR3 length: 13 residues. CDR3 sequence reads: CASSYEGGTEAFF. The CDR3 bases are TGTGCCAGCAGTTACGAAGGGGGCACTGAAGCTTTCTTT.

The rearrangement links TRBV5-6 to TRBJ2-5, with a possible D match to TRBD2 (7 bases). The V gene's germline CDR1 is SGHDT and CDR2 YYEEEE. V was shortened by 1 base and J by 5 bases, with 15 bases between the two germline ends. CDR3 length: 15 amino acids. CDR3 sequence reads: CASSLSIGGQETQYF. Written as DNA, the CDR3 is TGTGCCAGCAGCTTGTCAATCGGGGGGCAGGAGACCCAGTACTTC.

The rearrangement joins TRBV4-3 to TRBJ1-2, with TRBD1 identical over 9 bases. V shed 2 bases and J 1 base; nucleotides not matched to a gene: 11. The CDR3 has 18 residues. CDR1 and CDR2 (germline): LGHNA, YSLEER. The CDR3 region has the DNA TGCGCCAGCAGCCAAATCTTTGGGACAGGGAATTTTAACTATGGCTACACCTTC. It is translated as CASSQIFGTGNFNYGYTF.

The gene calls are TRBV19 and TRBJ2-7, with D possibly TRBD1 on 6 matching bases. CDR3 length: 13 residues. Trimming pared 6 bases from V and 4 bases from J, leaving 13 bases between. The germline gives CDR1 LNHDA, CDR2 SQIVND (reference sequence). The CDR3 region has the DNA TGTGCCAGTAGCGTTAACAGGGATTACGAGCAGTACTTC. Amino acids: CASSVNRDYEQYF.

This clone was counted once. The CDR3 sequence is CASSTDPFQGEAFF. The DNA of the CDR3 is TGTGCCAGCAGTACCGATCCCTTCCAGGGAGAAGCTTTCTTT. This chain uses TRBV7-9 with TRBJ1-1, with D perhaps matching TRBD1 (5 bases). Trimming shortened V by 6 bases and J by 8 bases, and 19 bases separated the two germline ends. Per the germline V gene, CDR1 is SEHNR and CDR2 is FQNEAQ (reference sequence). The CDR3 is 14 amino acids. Combining the CDR3 with reference TRBV7-9 and TRBJ1-1 gives the whole variable domain DTGVSQNPRHKITKRGQNVTFRCDPISEHNRLYWYRQTLGQGPEFLTYFQNEAQLEKSRLLSDRFSAERPKGSFSTLEIQRTEQGDSAMYLCASSTDPFQGEAFFGQGTRLTVV.

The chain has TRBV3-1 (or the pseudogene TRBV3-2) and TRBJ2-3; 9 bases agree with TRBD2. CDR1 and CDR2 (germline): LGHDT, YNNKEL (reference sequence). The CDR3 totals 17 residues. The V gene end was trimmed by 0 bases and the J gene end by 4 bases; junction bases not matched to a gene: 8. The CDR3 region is CASSQDIRREGPDTQYF. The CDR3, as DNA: TGTGCCAGCAGCCAAGATATTCGGCGGGAGGGCCCAGATACGCAGTATTTT.

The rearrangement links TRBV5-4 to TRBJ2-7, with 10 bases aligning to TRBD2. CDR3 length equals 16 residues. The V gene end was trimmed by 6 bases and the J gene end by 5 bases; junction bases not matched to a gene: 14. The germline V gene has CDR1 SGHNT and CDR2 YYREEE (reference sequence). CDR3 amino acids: CASTSSAGGPLHEQYF. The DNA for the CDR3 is TGTGCCAGCACCTCCTCAGCGGGAGGGCCTCTCCACGAGCAGTACTTC.

CDR3 amino acids: CASSLSPQGINEKLFF. DNA for the CDR3: TGCGCCAGCAGCTTGAGTCCCCAGGGAATTAATGAAAAACTGTTTTTT. This chain connects TRBV5-1 to TRBJ1-4; a possible D gene is TRBD1 (5 bases). The CDR3 consists of 16 residues. V was pared by 1 base and J by 4 bases, with 14 bases between. Germline-derived CDR1 and CDR2 are SGHRS and YFSETQ.

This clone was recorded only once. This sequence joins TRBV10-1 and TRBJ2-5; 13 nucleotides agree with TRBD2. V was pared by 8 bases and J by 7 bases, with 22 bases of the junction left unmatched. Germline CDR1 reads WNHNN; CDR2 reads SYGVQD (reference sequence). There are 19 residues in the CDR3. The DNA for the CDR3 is TGCGCCAGCGGGGGAGGACTAGCGGGAGTAGGGTGGCTCAGTCCGACCCAGTACTTC. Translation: CASGGGLAGVGWLSPTQYF.

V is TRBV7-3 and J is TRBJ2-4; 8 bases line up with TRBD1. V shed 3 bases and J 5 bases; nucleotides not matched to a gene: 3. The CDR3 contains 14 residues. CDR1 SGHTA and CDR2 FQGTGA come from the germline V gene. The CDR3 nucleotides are TGTGCCAGCAGCTTCGGGACAGGCGAAAACATTCAGTACTTC. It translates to CASSFGTGENIQYF.

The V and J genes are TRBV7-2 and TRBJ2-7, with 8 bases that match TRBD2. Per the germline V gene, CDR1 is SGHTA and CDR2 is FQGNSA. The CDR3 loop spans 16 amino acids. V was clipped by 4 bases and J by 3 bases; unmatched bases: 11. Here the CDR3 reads CASSSNPAGVGYEQYF. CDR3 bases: TGTGCCAGCAGCTCAAACCCAGCGGGAGTGGGCTACGAGCAGTACTTC.

The CDR3 sequence: CASKGQFSVEAFF. CDR3 sequence (DNA): TGTGCCAGTAAGGGACAGTTTTCTGTTGAAGCTTTCTTT. The V gene is TRBV19, the J gene TRBJ1-1, with TRBD1 matching over 7 bases. Germline V gene sequence: CDR1 LNHDA, CDR2 SQIVND (reference sequence). The CDR3 consists of 13 residues. With 7 bases clipped from V and 7 bases from J, the junction kept 9 bases outside the gene matches.

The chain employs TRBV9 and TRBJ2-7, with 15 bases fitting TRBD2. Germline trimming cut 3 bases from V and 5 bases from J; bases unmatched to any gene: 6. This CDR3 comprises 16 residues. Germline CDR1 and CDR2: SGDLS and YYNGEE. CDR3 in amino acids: CASSAGLAGGPDEQYF. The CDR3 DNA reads TGTGCCAGCAGCGCCGGACTAGCGGGAGGGCCCGACGAGCAGTACTTC. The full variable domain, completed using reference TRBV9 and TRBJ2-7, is DSGVTQTPKHLITATGQRVTLRCSPRSGDLSVYWYQQSLDQGLQFLIQYYNGEERAKGNILERFSAQQFPDLHSELNLSSLELGDSALYFCASSAGLAGGPDEQYFGPGTRLTVT.

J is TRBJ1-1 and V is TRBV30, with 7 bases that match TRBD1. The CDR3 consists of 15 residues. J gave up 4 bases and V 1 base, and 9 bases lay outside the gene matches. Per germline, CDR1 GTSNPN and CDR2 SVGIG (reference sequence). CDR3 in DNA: TGTGCCTGGAGTGCCCGTGACCAGGGGGGCACTGAAGCTTTCTTT. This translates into CAWSARDQGGTEAFF.

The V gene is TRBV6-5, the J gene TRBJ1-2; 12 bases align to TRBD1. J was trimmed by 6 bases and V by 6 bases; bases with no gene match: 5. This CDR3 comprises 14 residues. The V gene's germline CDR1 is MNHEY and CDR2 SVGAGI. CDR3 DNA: TGTGCCAGCAGCCCGGGACAGGGGGCAAATGGCTACACCTTC. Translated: CASSPGQGANGYTF.

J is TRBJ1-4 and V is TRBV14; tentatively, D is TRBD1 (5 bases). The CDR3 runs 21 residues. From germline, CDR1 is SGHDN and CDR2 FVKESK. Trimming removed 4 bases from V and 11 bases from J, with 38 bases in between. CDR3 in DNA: TGTGCCAGCAGCCCCTTTCTTGCGATGGACGCGGGGGAGCCAACTAACGGGAAACTGTTTTTT. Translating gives CASSPFLAMDAGEPTNGKLFF. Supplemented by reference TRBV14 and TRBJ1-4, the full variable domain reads EAGVTQFPSHSVIEKGQTVTLRCDPISGHDNLYWYRRVMGKEIKFLLHFVKESKQDESGMPNNRFLAERTGGTYSTLKVQPAELEDSGVYFCASSPFLAMDAGEPTNGKLFFGSGTQLSVL.